A single sample is the source of the 28 T cell receptor beta chains below, sequenced in a study of blood T cell repertoires in COVID-19. Sequencing used immunoSEQ multiplex PCR; TCRdb keeps in-frame clones, though not all of them. The sample contains more than 300,000 clones, approximately 90% of which appear only once. Sample: PBMCs or T cells enriched from blood (not recorded which). These receptors originate from a woman aged 25 to 39 who had recovered from COVID-19.

This clone has a single count. This chain joins TRBV12-3 or TRBV12-4 and TRBJ1-2; D is uncertain. The CDR3 contains 13 residues. V lost 10 bases and J 7 bases, leaving 19 bases between the germline ends. The CDR3 spells CANSRSGPIGYTF. The CDR3 DNA sequence: TGTGCCAATTCCCGCAGTGGGCCTATTGGCTACACCTTC.

The chain links TRBV5-6 to TRBJ1-6, with TRBD1 identical over 9 bases. The germline gives CDR1 SGHDT, CDR2 YYEEEE. The CDR3 is 16 residues long. Unmatched junction bases numbered 11, after V lost 5 bases and J lost 8 bases. The CDR3 DNA follows: TGTGCCAGCAGTTTCCAGGGGACAGGGAGGGATTCACCCCTCCACTTT. Its translation: CASSFQGTGRDSPLHF. Based on the CDR3 plus reference TRBV5-6 and TRBJ1-6, the full variable domain is DAGVTQSPTHLIKTRGQQVTLRCSPKSGHDTVSWYQQALGQGPQFIFQYYEEEERQRGNFPDRFSGHQFPNYSSELNVNALLLGDSALYLCASSFQGTGRDSPLHFGNGTRLTVT.

The genes are TRBV2 and TRBJ2-3; D possibly corresponds to TRBD2 (5 bases). Trimming pared 1 base from V and 0 bases from J, leaving 14 bases between. Germline CDR1 and CDR2: SNHLY and FYNNEI. The CDR3 contains 17 residues. CDR3 protein: CASSEGAAPVSTDTQYF. CDR3 sequence (DNA): TGTGCCAGCAGTGAAGGAGCGGCACCCGTGAGCACAGATACGCAGTATTTT.

This chain uses TRBV5-1 with TRBJ2-5, with D possibly being TRBD1 (5 bases). Germline CDR1 SGHRS, CDR2 YFSETQ. The length of the CDR3 is 13 residues. V shed 4 bases and J shed 5 bases, with 12 bases lying between them. The CDR3 region is CASSLQGGETQYF. The CDR3 bases are TGCGCCAGCAGCCTTCAGGGTGGCGAGACCCAGTACTTC.

V and J are TRBV25-1 and TRBJ1-3, with D possibly being TRBD1 (5 bases). Germline V gene lookup returns CDR1 MGHDK and CDR2 SYGVNS. V was pared by 4 bases and J by 8 bases, with 15 bases between. This CDR3 comprises 14 residues. The CDR3 DNA reads TGTGCCAGCAGTGGGGGGGGACTTGGGCACACCATATATTTT. Translation: CASSGGGLGHTIYF.

The rearrangement joins TRBV19 to TRBJ1-1; no reliable D call. Germline lookup yields CDR1 LNHDA and CDR2 SQIVND (reference sequence). V was trimmed by 3 bases and J by 3 bases, leaving 2 bases between them. There are 11 residues in the CDR3. The CDR3 DNA is TGTGCCAGTAGTATCTACACTGAAGCTTTCTTT. Translated, it gives CASSIYTEAFF.

The rearrangement uses TRBV19 and TRBJ1-5, with 9 positions matching TRBD1. Germline lookup yields CDR1 LNHDA and CDR2 SQIVND (reference sequence). V gave up 6 bases and J gave up 5 bases; unmatched junction bases: 11. The CDR3 sequence is 16 residues long. The CDR3 nucleotides read TGTGCCAGTAGGAAAACCGGGACAGGGAGGGATCAGCCCCAGCATTTT. It translates to CASRKTGTGRDQPQHF.

The chain uses TRBV29-1 and TRBJ1-2; TRBD1 matches at 7 bases. Looked up from germline, CDR1 is SQVTM and CDR2 is ANQGSEA. V lost 7 bases and J lost 7; bases outside the gene matches: 6. The CDR3 spans 11 residues. CDR3 sequence reads: CSARQGFGYTF. Written as DNA, the CDR3 is TGCAGCGCGAGACAGGGATTTGGCTACACCTTC.

This clone was counted between two and nine times. The J gene is TRBJ1-6, the V gene TRBV30; D not resolved. CDR1 is GTSNPN, CDR2 SVGIG, per germline (reference sequence). V lost 0 bases and J 3 bases, leaving 6 bases between the germline ends. CDR3 size: 14 residues. As DNA, the CDR3 is TGTGCCTGGAGTGTCTCAGGCTATAATTCACCCCTCCACTTT. It translates to CAWSVSGYNSPLHF.

V usage is TRBV27 and J usage is TRBJ2-7; 8 bases line up with TRBD1. J lost 7 bases, V lost 3 bases, and 14 bases had no gene match. The length of the CDR3 is 16 residues. In germline, CDR1 is MNHEY, CDR2 SMNVEV (reference sequence). The CDR3 DNA is TGTGCCAGCAGTTTCCTCCAGGGGGCAGGGCTACGAGAGCAGTACTTC. Amino acids: CASSFLQGAGLREQYF.

The chain has TRBV11-2 and TRBJ2-1, with D hard to call. This CDR3 spans 12 amino acids. Germline CDR1 reads SGHAT; CDR2 reads FQNNGV. V was pared by 5 bases and J by 7 bases, with 9 bases between. The CDR3 loop reads CASSHIENEQFF. CDR3 nucleotides: TGTGCCAGCAGCCATATAGAAAATGAGCAGTTCTTC.

The gene calls are TRBV7-2 and TRBJ1-2; a weak D match, TRBD1 (5 bases). CDR3 length equals 13 residues. Trimming took 5 bases from V and 8 from J, leaving 15 bases between them. Germline lookup yields CDR1 SGHTA and CDR2 FQGNSA. Here the CDR3 DNA reads TGTGCCAGCAGCGGGGGGGAAAGGGTCGGCTACACCTTC. Translation: CASSGGERVGYTF.

This chain connects TRBV14 to TRBJ1-2; D is possibly TRBD1 (6 bases). Between the trimmed V and J ends, which lost 2 bases and 4 bases, there was a span of 11 bases. The CDR3 length is 14 residues. Germline CDR1 reads SGHDN; CDR2 reads FVKESK. DNA for the CDR3: TGTGCCAGCAGCCAATTACAGGGAAGCTATGGCTACACCTTC. Translation gives CASSQLQGSYGYTF.

This chain links TRBV5-1 with TRBJ1-6; TRBD1 matches 9 bases. J was trimmed by 8 bases and V by 2 bases; bases with no gene match: 8. This CDR3 spans 16 amino acids. Germline V CDR1 and CDR2: SGHRS, YFSETQ. The CDR3 reads CASSFTGGPFYSPLHF. In DNA form, the CDR3 reads TGCGCCAGCAGCTTTACAGGGGGCCCGTTCTATTCACCCCTCCACTTT.

V and J are TRBV5-1 and TRBJ1-2, with D perhaps matching TRBD1 (5 bases). Germline V gene sequence: CDR1 SGHRS, CDR2 YFSETQ. This CDR3 has 16 amino acids. Trimming cost V 0 bases and J 0 bases, with 12 bases left between them. The CDR3 DNA is TGCGCCAGCAGCTTGGGCTTGGGGCCAGCTAACTATGGCTACACCTTC. As protein: CASSLGLGPANYGYTF.

The rearrangement joins TRBV7-9 to TRBJ2-2; a weak D match, TRBD2 (6 bases). CDR3 size: 15 residues. The germline V gene has CDR1 SEHNR and CDR2 FQNEAQ (reference sequence). V lost 3 bases and J lost 6, with 14 bases in between. As DNA, the CDR3 is TGTGCCAGCAGCTTTGAGAGGGGAGGTCCCGGGGAGCTGTTTTTT. This codes for CASSFERGGPGELFF. Looking up the rest from reference TRBV7-9 and TRBJ2-2 gives the full variable domain: DTGVSQNPRHKITKRGQNVTFRCDPISEHNRLYWYRQTLGQGPEFLTYFQNEAQLEKSRLLSDRFSAERPKGSFSTLEIQRTEQGDSAMYLCASSFERGGPGELFFGEGSRLTVL.

This sequence joins TRBV20-1 and TRBJ2-1; D remains unclear. The CDR3 consists of 13 residues. CDR1 is DFQATT, CDR2 SNEGSKA, per germline (reference sequence). The V end lost 3 bases, the J end lost 9 bases, and 15 bases lay between the germline ends. For the CDR3, the DNA is TGCAGTGCTAGTGTGGGCCCCTTGAGTGAGCAGTTCTTC. It yields the protein CSASVGPLSEQFF.

The V and J genes are TRBV19 and TRBJ1-5; TRBD1 is a possible D gene (6 bases). This CDR3 has 14 residues. Germline V lookup: CDR1 LNHDA, CDR2 SQIVND (reference sequence). V was trimmed by 1 base and J by 4 bases, leaving 8 bases between them. CDR3 DNA sequence: TGTGCCAGTAGTATAGTCGGACAGAATCAGCCCCAGCATTTT. Its protein product is CASSIVGQNQPQHF.

V is TRBV12-5 and J is TRBJ2-6; D might be TRBD1 (6 bases). This CDR3 region has 16 residues. Between the trimmed V and J ends, which lost 3 bases and 2 bases, there was a span of 11 bases. Germline CDR1 is LGHNT and CDR2 is FRNRAP. CDR3 region: CASGLGGVAGANVLTF. The CDR3, as DNA: TGTGCTAGTGGTTTAGGGGGTGTCGCTGGGGCCAACGTCCTGACTTTC.

V usage is TRBV6-5 and J usage is TRBJ1-1; perhaps TRBD1 as D (6 bases). Trimming cost V 7 bases and J 6 bases, with 15 bases left between them. This CDR3 spans 13 amino acids. The germline CDR1 and CDR2 sequences are MNHEY and SVGAGI. The CDR3 sequence: CASNQGRSAEAFF. The CDR3 DNA is TGTGCCAGCAACCAGGGGCGTAGCGCTGAAGCTTTCTTT.

This sequence joins TRBV5-4 and TRBJ2-5, with 9 bases that match TRBD2. Germline V gives CDR1 SGHNT, CDR2 YYREEE (reference sequence). V lost 2 bases, J lost 7 bases, and 9 bases stayed unmatched. There are 15 residues in the CDR3. Here the CDR3 reads CASSFQTSGGTTQYF. In nucleotides, the CDR3 is TGTGCCAGCAGCTTTCAGACTAGCGGCGGGACGACCCAGTACTTC.

This chain joins TRBV19 and TRBJ2-2; 12 positions agree with TRBD2. This CDR3 contains 17 residues. The trim removed 3 bases at V and 2 bases at J, leaving 4 bases unmatched. The germline CDR1 and CDR2 sequences are LNHDA and SQIVND (reference sequence). For the CDR3, the DNA is TGTGCCAGTAGTATTCTAGCGGGGGGGCGAAACACCGGGGAGCTGTTTTTT. This translates into CASSILAGGRNTGELFF.

The genes are TRBV27 and TRBJ1-1, with unresolved D. The V and J ends lost 4 bases and 1 base respectively, with 19 bases between them. CDR1 and CDR2 from the germline V gene are MNHEY and SMNVEV (reference sequence). This CDR3 spans 17 amino acids. The CDR3 loop reads CASSSRVSISANTEAFF. For the CDR3, the DNA is TGTGCCAGCAGTTCCCGGGTTTCTATTTCCGCGAACACTGAAGCTTTCTTT.

Here the CDR3 reads CASSLVGGALSGNTIYF. Written as DNA, the CDR3 is TGCGCCAGCAGCTTGGTCGGGGGTGCCCTCTCTGGAAACACCATATATTTT. The rearrangement joins TRBV5-1 to TRBJ1-3; D might be TRBD1 (5 bases). This CDR3 is built from 17 residues. CDR1 is SGHRS and CDR2 is YFSETQ in the germline V gene. With 0 bases removed from V and 0 bases from J, the gap between germline ends came to 13 bases. Complete variable domain (other parts from reference TRBV5-1 and TRBJ1-3): KAGVTQTPRYLIKTRGQQVTLSCSPISGHRSVSWYQQTPGQGLQFLFEYFSETQRNKGNFPGRFSGRQFSNSRSEMNVSTLELGDSALYLCASSLVGGALSGNTIYFGEGSWLTVV.

The rearrangement links TRBV2 to TRBJ2-6, with a weak D call TRBD2 (5 bases). The V end was cut by 8 bases, the J end by 4 bases, with 9 bases between. Germline values: CDR1 SNHLY, CDR2 FYNNEI. This CDR3 has 13 residues. The CDR3 is CASSSGGANVLTF. DNA of the CDR3: TGTGCCAGCTCGTCGGGGGGGGCCAACGTCCTGACTTTC.

This sequence joins TRBV9 and TRBJ2-6; tentative D call: TRBD1 (6 bases). The V end lost 4 bases, the J end lost 3 bases, and 11 bases lay between the germline ends. This CDR3 is 15 amino acids long. Germline lookup yields CDR1 SGDLS and CDR2 YYNGEE. The CDR3 bases are TGTGCCAGCAGCAAACAGGGTAGTGGGGCCAACGTCCTGACTTTC. This sequence encodes CASSKQGSGANVLTF.

The CDR3 coding sequence is TGTGCCAGCAGCTTAGGGGGCGGGTCCACTGAAGCTTTCTTT. Translated: CASSLGGGSTEAFF. V usage is TRBV5-4 and J usage is TRBJ1-1; 7 bases match TRBD1. The CDR3 has 14 amino acids. V trimming: 2 bases; J trimming: 4 bases; junction bases outside the gene matches: 5. Germline loops: CDR1 SGHNT, CDR2 YYREEE (reference sequence).

The chain uses TRBV9 and TRBJ1-1, with D hard to call. The V end lost 0 bases, the J end lost 1 base, and 10 bases lay between the germline ends. Germline values: CDR1 SGDLS, CDR2 YYNGEE. CDR3 length equals 15 residues. The CDR3 sequence: CASSVGTARNTEAFF. CDR3 nucleotide sequence: TGTGCCAGCAGCGTAGGAACAGCAAGGAACACTGAAGCTTTCTTT.